This T cell receptor (beta chain) was retrieved from a study of cytotoxic CD8 clonotypes in ibrutinib-treated CLL. Overall study results and limits: Increased clonality at ibrutinib response gave way to a return toward baseline at progression.

A word on this clone: The antigen is unknown.

The repertoire was sequenced with immunoSEQ multiplex PCR; TCRdb's copy has only in-frame clones and lacks some. The table records 330,000 or so clones, over 60% of them present only once. Germline V gives CDR1 SGHAT, CDR2 FQNNGV. V shed 2 bases and J shed 8 bases, with 19 bases lying between them. The CDR3 runs to 16 residues. The TCR originated in a human donor with chronic lymphocytic leukemia. The rearrangement links TRBV11-2 to TRBJ2-1; D perhaps matches TRBD2 (6 bases). This sample comprised PBMCs, obtained after 36 months of ibrutinib treatment. CDR3 amino acids: CASSLLRDFGEDEQFF. CDR3 nucleotides: TGTGCCAGCAGCTTACTCCGGGACTTTGGTGAGGATGAGCAGTTCTTC.